This TCR beta chain is drawn from a study of cytomegalovirus exposure and HLA in healthy donors. A multiplex PCR was run with 60 Vbeta primers and 13 Jbeta primers. Assay: immunoSEQ multiplex PCR; the TCRdb copy retains only in-frame clones and omits some. The sample contains under 200,000 clones, about 86% of which appear only once. After removal of 3 bases from V and 15 bases from J, the junction contained 15 bases not matched to a gene. The CDR3 runs 15 residues. The V gene's germline CDR1 is LNHDA and CDR2 SQIVND (reference sequence). Details on this clone: Its matching antigen is unknown.

Study-wide results and limits: On later analysis, the bulk of CMV-associated TCR beta chains appeared to be HLA-restricted. Immune exposure information available was restricted to CMV serostatus. The study recorded 150 to 200 TCR beta chains that were cytomegalovirus-associated. Productive rates of about 90% or about 30% were seen for most TCR beta V segments in an earlier analysis.

The clonotype was recovered from a woman in her 30s in good health and CMV-seronegative. The sample consisted of PBMCs. The chain combines TRBV19 with TRBJ2-3, with TRBD1 matching 10 bases. The CDR3 is CASSIGGTGVSVVYF. The DNA of the CDR3 is TGTGCCAGTAGTATTGGGGGGACAGGGGTTTCTGTAGTCTATTTT.